One and the same sample provided the 20 T cell receptor beta chains below, sequenced in a study of memory CD4+ T cells and cytomegalovirus serostatus. Produced via immunoSEQ multiplex PCR; TCRdb's table is partial and in-frame only. This sample yields 38,000 or so clones, of which roughly 77% are seen a single time; approximately 0.73% belongs to the top ten. The sort gate was single viable CD3+CD4+CD8-CD45RO+ cells for memory CD4+ T cells. Input material: memory CD4+ T cells from blood. These receptors originate from an adult in good health and CMV-seronegative.

The J gene is TRBJ2-7, the V gene TRBV4-1; 9 positions match TRBD1. CDR1 MGHRA and CDR2 YSYEKL come from the germline V gene. The length of the CDR3 is 13 residues. Unmatched junction bases numbered 1, after V lost 2 bases and J lost 5 bases. The CDR3 is CASSQRTGDEQYF. The DNA of the CDR3 is TGCGCCAGCAGCCAAAGGACAGGGGACGAGCAGTACTTC.

The chain joins TRBV5-1 to TRBJ1-2, with a weak D call TRBD1 (6 bases). The CDR3 has 13 residues. Germline CDR1 SGHRS, CDR2 YFSETQ. The V end lost 3 bases, the J end lost 4 bases, and 10 bases lay between the germline ends. The CDR3 sequence is CASSSGGSYGYTF. CDR3 in DNA: TGCGCCAGCAGCTCTGGGGGCTCCTATGGCTACACCTTC.

The gene calls are TRBV11-2 and TRBJ2-3, with 9 nucleotides matching TRBD1. V lost 2 bases and J lost 4; bases outside the gene matches: 7. From germline, CDR1 is SGHAT and CDR2 FQNNGV. The CDR3 sequence is 16 residues long. The CDR3, as DNA: TGTGCCAGCAGCTTACTAGGGACAGGGACGGCAGATACGCAGTATTTT. It encodes CASSLLGTGTADTQYF.

The table lists this clone with a few counts. The genes are TRBV6-1 and TRBJ1-5, with D tentatively TRBD1 (6 bases). The CDR3 runs 15 residues. Trimming took 6 bases from V and 0 from J, leaving 12 bases between them. CDR1 is MNHNS, CDR2 SASEGT, per germline. The CDR3 reads CASSSGAYSNQPQHF. The CDR3 coding sequence is TGTGCCAGCAGCTCGGGGGCCTATAGCAATCAGCCCCAGCATTTT.

V gene TRBV30 combines with J gene TRBJ1-1; the D is unclear. Between the trimmed V and J ends, which lost 2 bases and 14 bases, there was a span of 15 bases. Germline V gene sequence: CDR1 GTSNPN, CDR2 SVGIG (reference sequence). This CDR3 has 11 residues. The DNA for the CDR3 is TGTGCCTGGAGTAGCGGGAGGGCCGACTTCTTT. This translates into CAWSSGRADFF.

This clone has a handful of counts. This chain links TRBV5-3 with TRBJ1-3; no clear D gene. TRBV5-3 falls under the ORF class, with uncertain function. The CDR3 has 14 residues. The germline V and J ends were trimmed by 7 bases and 0 bases, with 11 bases remaining between them. CDR3 coding DNA: TGTGCCAGATTCTGTCGGGCCTCTGGAAACACCATATATTTT. Encoded protein: CARFCRASGNTIYF.

V usage is TRBV5-1 and J usage is TRBJ1-2, with 8 positions matching TRBD1. Per the germline V gene, CDR1 is SGHRS and CDR2 is YFSETQ. The J segment lost 6 bases and the V segment lost 7 bases, leaving 8 bases of the junction unmatched. The CDR3 runs 13 residues. The CDR3 loop reads CASGNRGGDGYTF. The CDR3 DNA follows: TGCGCCAGCGGGAACAGGGGGGGCGATGGCTACACCTTC.

The V call is TRBV19, the J call TRBJ2-5; D ambiguous. In germline, CDR1 is LNHDA, CDR2 SQIVND (reference sequence). The CDR3 has 14 residues. V lost 1 base to trimming and J lost 2 bases, with 8 bases between them. The CDR3 reads CASSIGPGQETQYF. The CDR3 DNA is TGTGCCAGTAGTATAGGGCCCGGGCAAGAGACCCAGTACTTC.

V is TRBV30 and J is TRBJ2-3; TRBD1 might be the D (5 bases). The germline V gene encodes CDR1 GTSNPN and CDR2 SVGIG (reference sequence). This CDR3 has 15 residues. Trimming removed 1 base from V and 1 base from J, with 12 bases in between. CDR3 loop: CAWSGHVGGTDTQYF. The CDR3 bases are TGTGCCTGGAGTGGACACGTAGGGGGCACAGATACGCAGTATTTT.

The chain is built from TRBV30 and TRBJ1-1, with D unclear. Trimming left V 8 bases short and J 6 bases short, with 13 bases between. CDR1 is GTSNPN and CDR2 is SVGIG in the germline V gene (reference sequence). This CDR3 spans 11 amino acids. CDR3 residues: CARGRGSEAFF. DNA of the CDR3: TGTGCCCGGGGTCGAGGTTCTGAAGCTTTCTTT.

The genes are TRBV6-5 and TRBJ2-7; 8 bases are a match to TRBD2. Germline CDR1 reads MNHEY; CDR2 reads SVGAGI. The ends lost 4 bases at V and 2 bases at J; junction bases unmatched: 7. This CDR3 is 15 amino acids long. CDR3 sequence reads: CASSSSAGDPYEQYF. The DNA of the CDR3 is TGTGCCAGCAGTTCCTCAGCGGGGGATCCCTACGAGCAGTACTTC.

The V call is TRBV9, the J call TRBJ1-1; maybe TRBD1 (5 bases). V was shortened by 4 bases and J by 3 bases, with 10 bases between the two germline ends. Looked up from germline, CDR1 is SGDLS and CDR2 is YYNGEE. This CDR3 contains 13 residues. CDR3 residues: CASSLEGDTEAFF. The CDR3 coding sequence is TGTGCCAGCAGCCTGGAAGGGGACACTGAAGCTTTCTTT.

The chain uses TRBV19 and TRBJ2-5; D gene ambiguous. CDR1 and CDR2 (germline): LNHDA, SQIVND (reference sequence). The CDR3 extends over 11 amino acids. V was shortened by 2 bases and J by 5 bases, with 3 bases between the two germline ends. The CDR3 bases are TGTGCCAGTAGTATAAAGGAGACCCAGTACTTC. The encoded protein is CASSIKETQYF.

The CDR3 is CASSPAISNTGELFF. The CDR3 DNA sequence: TGTGCCAGCTCACCAGCCATATCTAACACCGGGGAGCTGTTTTTT. V gene TRBV18 combines with J gene TRBJ2-2; D not resolved. V dropped 2 bases and J dropped 2 bases, with 9 bases sitting between them. CDR1 is KGHSH, CDR2 LQKENI, per germline. This CDR3 spans 15 amino acids.

V usage is TRBV7-3 and J usage is TRBJ2-3, with a weak D call TRBD2 (5 bases). The CDR3 loop spans 13 amino acids. Per the germline V gene, CDR1 is SGHTA and CDR2 is FQGTGA. V was clipped by 3 bases and J by 4 bases, with 8 bases between them. CDR3 sequence reads: CASSFAGADTQYF. As DNA, the CDR3 is TGTGCCAGCAGCTTCGCGGGCGCAGATACGCAGTATTTT.

This clone was found a few times. The rearrangement links TRBV7-9 to TRBJ1-4; TRBD1 matches at 9 bases. Germline V CDR1 and CDR2: SEHNR, FQNEAQ (reference sequence). The CDR3 loop spans 13 amino acids. V lost 3 bases and J lost 9; bases outside the gene matches: 2. CDR3 loop: CASSLGQGQKLFF. The CDR3 nucleotides are TGTGCCAGCAGCTTGGGACAGGGACAAAAACTGTTTTTT.

The CDR3 nucleotides read TGTGCCTGGAGTGCTAATTCACCCCTCCACTTT. Protein: CAWSANSPLHF. The rearrangement uses TRBV30 and TRBJ1-6; D remains unclear. The CDR3 length is 11 residues. Germline CDR1 GTSNPN, CDR2 SVGIG (reference sequence). Between the trimmed V and J ends, which lost 1 base and 6 bases, there was a span of 1 base.

This clone has a single count. The gene calls are TRBV14 and TRBJ1-1; D is undetermined. CDR1 and CDR2 (germline): SGHDN, FVKESK. The CDR3 loop spans 13 amino acids. V shed 4 bases and J shed 1 base, with 7 bases lying between them. The CDR3 reads CASSLNPNTEAFF. CDR3 DNA sequence: TGTGCCAGCAGCCTAAATCCGAACACTGAAGCTTTCTTT.

This clone was seen more than once but under ten times. The chain recombines TRBV6-1 with TRBJ1-1, with 9 bases that match TRBD1. V lost 3 bases, J lost 10 bases, and 9 bases stayed unmatched. This CDR3 is 14 amino acids long. The germline gives CDR1 MNHNS, CDR2 SASEGT. CDR3 nucleotide sequence: TGTGCCAGCAGTGAGATACCGGGACAGGGTAGAGCTTTCTTT. Residues: CASSEIPGQGRAFF.

The chain recombines TRBV30 with TRBJ2-3, with a tentative D call TRBD2 (6 bases). CDR1 is GTSNPN and CDR2 is SVGIG in the germline V gene (reference sequence). The CDR3 extends over 16 amino acids. V gave up 5 bases and J gave up 0 bases, with 18 bases separating them. Here the CDR3 reads CAWGGGGASSTDTQYF. CDR3 nucleotides: TGTGCCTGGGGGGGAGGAGGGGCCTCTAGCACAGATACGCAGTATTTT. Based on the CDR3 plus reference TRBV30 and TRBJ2-3, the full variable domain is SQTIHQWPATLVQPVGSPLSLECTVEGTSNPNLYWYRQAAGRGLQLLFYSVGIGQISSEVPQNLSASRPQDRQFILSSKKLLLSDSGFYLCAWGGGGASSTDTQYFGPGTRLTVL.